The present T cell receptor (beta chain) was sequenced within a study of metastatic and nonmetastatic thyroid tumors. Study information: Across peripheral blood and tumor or nodule tissue samples taken from malignant and benign thyroid patients, the repertoires were compared with one another.

Germline assignment: CDR1 MRHNA and CDR2 SNTAGT. The V and J ends lost 6 bases and 9 bases, in that order; junction bases with no gene match: 11. CDR3 length: 15 residues. This clone was seen a few times. TCRdb reprocessed the PCR reads via MiXCR. The sample holds 30,000 or so clones, over 25% seen once. Among the patients, none had received any treatment before thyroid surgery. This chain joins TRBV6-4 and TRBJ1-6; 7 nucleotides match TRBD1. The clonotype comes from a female donor with papillary thyroid cancer or a benign thyroid nodule (not recorded which). Some clones in this sample may be carry-over from other donors' samples. Sequenced material: blood. CDR3 loop: CASSQQTGSGSPLHF. The CDR3 region has the DNA TGTGCCAGCAGCCAACAGACAGGGTCGGGTTCACCCCTCCACTTT.